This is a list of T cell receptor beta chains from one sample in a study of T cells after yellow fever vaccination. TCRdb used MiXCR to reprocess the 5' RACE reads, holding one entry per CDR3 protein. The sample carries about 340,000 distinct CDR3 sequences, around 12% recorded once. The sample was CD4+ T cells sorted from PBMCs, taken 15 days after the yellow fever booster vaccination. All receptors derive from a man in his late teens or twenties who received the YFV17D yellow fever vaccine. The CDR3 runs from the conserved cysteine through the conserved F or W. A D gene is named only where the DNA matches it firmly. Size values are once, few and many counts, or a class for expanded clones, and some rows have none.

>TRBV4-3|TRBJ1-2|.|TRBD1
TGCGCCAGCAGCCAAGATCTCCATCCAGGGGGCGTCTATGGCTACACCTTC
CASSQDLHPGGVYGYTF
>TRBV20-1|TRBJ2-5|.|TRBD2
TGCAGTGCTCTTCTAACGGGGGGGCGAGAGACCCAGTACTTC
CSALLTGGRETQYF
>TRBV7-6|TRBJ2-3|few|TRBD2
TGTGCCAGCAGCGGGCTAGCGGGGGCCGGGGATACGCAGTATTTT
CASSGLAGAGDTQYF
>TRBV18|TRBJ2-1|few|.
TGTGCCAGCTCACTCGACCTGGGGGGAGCCAATGAGCAGTTCTTC
CASSLDLGGANEQFF
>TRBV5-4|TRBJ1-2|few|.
TGTGCCAGCAGCACGAGACAGGTCTATGGCTACACCTTC
CASSTRQVYGYTF
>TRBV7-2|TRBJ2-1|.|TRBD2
TGTGCCAGCAGCGACCGGACTAGCTACAATGAGCAGTTCTTC
CASSDRTSYNEQFF
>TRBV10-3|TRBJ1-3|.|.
TGTGCCATTCGGGGCTCTGGAAACACCATATATTTT
CAIRGSGNTIYF
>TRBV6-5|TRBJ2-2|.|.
TGTGCCAGCAGCCCCCGGCCGGGGGCGGGCACCGGGGAGCTGTTTTTT
CASSPRPGAGTGELFF
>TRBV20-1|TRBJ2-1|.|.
TGCAGTGCCTCGAGGGTGGAAGGCTTCAATGAGCAGTTCTTC
CSASRVEGFNEQFF
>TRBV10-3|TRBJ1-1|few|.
TGTGCCATCAGGGGGCCAGGCGGTGGGACTGAAGCTTTCTTT
CAIRGPGGGTEAFF
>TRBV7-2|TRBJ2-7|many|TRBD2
TGTGCCAGCAGCTCAACTAGCGGGGCTTTCTACGAGCAGTACTTC
CASSSTSGAFYEQYF
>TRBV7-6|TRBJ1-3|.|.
TGTGCCAGCAGCTTACAGTGGGGTAACTCTGGAAACACCATATATTTT
CASSLQWGNSGNTIYF
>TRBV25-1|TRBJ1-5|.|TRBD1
TGTGCCAGCAGTGGGGCGACAGGGGGCCATCAGCCCCAGCATTTT
CASSGATGGHQPQHF
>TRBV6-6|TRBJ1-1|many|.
TGTGCCATAGCGCCCTCAGGGTTTGCTGAAGCTTTCTTT
CAIAPSGFAEAFF
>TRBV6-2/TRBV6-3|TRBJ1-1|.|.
TGTGCCCACGCAGCAGGGAATGTTTGGACTGAAGCTTTCTTT
CAHAAGNVWTEAFF
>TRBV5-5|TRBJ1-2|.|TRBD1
TGTGCCAGCAGCAAACGACAGGGGAACTATGGCTACACCTTC
CASSKRQGNYGYTF
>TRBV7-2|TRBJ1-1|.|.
TGTGCCAGCAGCCAATCTAGGGTTGAAGCTTTCTTT
CASSQSRVEAFF
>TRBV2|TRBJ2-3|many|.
TGTGCCAGCAGTCGGGACCGAGATACGCAGTATTTT
CASSRDRDTQYF
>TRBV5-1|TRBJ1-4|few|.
TGCGCCAGCAGCTTGGAGGCACACTCAACTAATGAAAAACTGTTTTTT
CASSLEAHSTNEKLFF
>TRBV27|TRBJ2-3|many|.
TGTGCCAGCAGACCCGCGGGGCCGGTAGATACGCAGTATTTT
CASRPAGPVDTQYF
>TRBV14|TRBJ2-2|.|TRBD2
TGTGCCAGCAGCCAAGGCCCGCGGGGGAGGCTCACCGGGGAGCTGTTTTTT
CASSQGPRGRLTGELFF
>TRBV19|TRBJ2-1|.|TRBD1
TGTGCCAGTAGTATGTACTGGAAGGGGACAGGGGCCCATGAGCAGTTCTTC
CASSMYWKGTGAHEQFF
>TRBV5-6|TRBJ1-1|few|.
TGTGCCAGCAGCCGCAGGTGGACTGAAGCTTTCTTT
CASSRRWTEAFF
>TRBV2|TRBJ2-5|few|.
TGTGCCAGCAAGGGAGAGATCGGGGAGGAGACCCAGTACTTC
CASKGEIGEETQYF
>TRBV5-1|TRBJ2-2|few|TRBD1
TGCGCCAGCAGCCAAGGGGGCGCCGGCGGGGAGCTGTTTTTT
CASSQGGAGGELFF
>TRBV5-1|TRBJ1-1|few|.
TGCGCCAGCAGCGTATATTCGGGCCTGCCTAACACTGAAGCTTTCTTT
CASSVYSGLPNTEAFF